Presented here are 3 T cell receptor beta chains from one specimen sequenced in a study of breast tumors, draining lymph nodes, adjacent tissues. Breast cancer patients provided tissue from their axillary draining lymph nodes. TCRdb passed the multiplex PCR reads through MiXCR, listing each CDR3 protein once. Of about 170,000 distinct CDR3 sequences detected, around 35% appear once; the ten largest clones hold roughly 3.8%. Sequencing was done on a sample of axillary lymph node tissue. The receptors come from a female donor with breast cancer. Some clones in this sample may be carry-over from other donors' samples.

Ten or more counts support this clonotype. The chain recombines TRBV20-1 with TRBJ1-3; no definite D call. CDR3 length: 16 amino acids. Germline-derived CDR1 and CDR2 are DFQATT and SNEGSKA (reference sequence). The V end was cut by 0 bases, the J end by 0 bases, with 12 bases between. As DNA, the CDR3 is TGCAGTGCTAGAGATCCCTCATTAGACTCTGGAAACACCATATATTTT. Its translation: CSARDPSLDSGNTIYF.

This rearrangement joins TRBV15 to TRBJ2-1; TRBD2 is a possible D gene (6 bases). Germline V lookup: CDR1 LNHNV, CDR2 YYDKDF (reference sequence). There are 17 residues in the CDR3. V lost 3 bases to trimming and J lost 5 bases, with 20 bases between them. In DNA form, the CDR3 reads TGTGCCACCAGCAGTTCAATTCCTTCGCGCGGGGACAATGAGCAGTTCTTC. It yields the protein CATSSSIPSRGDNEQFF.

Many counts were recorded for this clonotype. The chain is built from TRBV5-1 and TRBJ1-4; 8 nucleotides line up with TRBD1. The CDR3 sequence is 14 residues long. Per the germline V gene, CDR1 is SGHRS and CDR2 is YFSETQ. V lost 5 bases and J lost 4; bases outside the gene matches: 4. For the CDR3, the DNA is TGCGCCAGCAGACGGGACAGGATTAATGAAAAACTGTTTTTT. This gives the protein CASRRDRINEKLFF. Variable domain in full (rest from reference TRBV5-1 and TRBJ1-4): KAGVTQTPRYLIKTRGQQVTLSCSPISGHRSVSWYQQTPGQGLQFLFEYFSETQRNKGNFPGRFSGRQFSNSRSEMNVSTLELGDSALYLCASRRDRINEKLFFGSGTQLSVL.